One and the same sample provided the 11 T cell receptor beta chains below, sequenced in a study of Graves' ophthalmopathy and Graves' hyperthyroidism. RNA transcripts were the source from which TCR beta CDR3 regions were amplified. Investigators did first-round RT-PCR with HTBI primers, then second-round multiplex PCR. TCRdb re-analysed the multiplex PCR reads in MiXCR, keeping a single row per CDR3 protein. The profile shows 300,000 to 400,000 distinct CDR3 sequences, 17% of them singletons. Sequenced input: peripheral blood. These receptors were taken from an adult man with Graves' ophthalmopathy.

The chain recombines TRBV12-3 or TRBV12-4 with TRBJ2-2, with D possibly being TRBD1 (5 bases). The CDR3 has 13 residues. V lost 2 bases to trimming and J lost 6 bases, with 7 bases between them. The CDR3 reads CASSLKGAGELFF. The CDR3 nucleotides read TGTGCCAGCAGTTTAAAAGGGGCCGGGGAGCTGTTTTTT.

This clonotype was seen once. CDR3 sequence (DNA): TGTGCCAGCAGCTTAGCGGGGGAGATCGGCTACACCTTC. Translation gives CASSLAGEIGYTF. The chain is built from TRBV11-2 and TRBJ1-2, with a tentative D call TRBD1 (5 bases). The ends were cut back, 1 base at V and 8 bases at J, with 11 bases in the middle. Germline loops: CDR1 SGHAT, CDR2 FQNNGV. This CDR3 is 13 amino acids long.

The J gene is TRBJ2-5, the V gene TRBV6-2 or TRBV6-3; 7 nucleotides align to TRBD1. Trimming cost V 5 bases and J 0 bases; bases outside gene matches: 9. The CDR3 is made up of 16 amino acids. Germline V CDR1 and CDR2: MNHEY, SVGEGT. This CDR3 reads CASSRYLGTDQETQYF. The CDR3 DNA sequence: TGTGCCAGCAGTCGCTACCTCGGGACAGACCAAGAGACCCAGTACTTC.

J is TRBJ2-7 and V is TRBV11-2; TRBD2 is a possible D gene (6 bases). The length of the CDR3 is 17 residues. The germline V gene encodes CDR1 SGHAT and CDR2 FQNNGV. With 0 bases removed from V and 3 bases from J, the gap between germline ends came to 18 bases. The DNA of the CDR3 is TGTGCCAGCAGCTTAGAAGGTCTGGAGGGTCCGGGCTACGAGCAGTACTTC. Protein: CASSLEGLEGPGYEQYF.

The chain recombines TRBV6-1 with TRBJ2-7; 8 bases match TRBD1. The CDR3 is 16 residues long. Germline CDR1 is MNHNS and CDR2 is SASEGT. V gave up 7 bases and J gave up 1 base; unmatched junction bases: 12. DNA of the CDR3: TGTGCCAGCATCCAGGGGGCGATTCGGGAATCCTACGAGCAGTACTTC. Protein: CASIQGAIRESYEQYF.

At least ten counts were recorded for this clonotype. V gene TRBV6-1 combines with J gene TRBJ1-1; D possibly corresponds to TRBD1 (5 bases). The V and J ends lost 6 bases and 0 bases respectively, with 14 bases between them. CDR3 length equals 15 residues. CDR1 and CDR2 from the germline V gene are MNHNS and SASEGT. CDR3 protein: CASSTGGFMNTEAFF. In nucleotides, the CDR3 is TGTGCCAGCAGCACAGGAGGGTTTATGAACACTGAAGCTTTCTTT.

This clonotype has a handful of counts. The junction does not match germline at one end; this may be a read error. The rearrangement links TRBV7-3 to TRBJ1-5, with D possibly matching TRBD1 (5 bases). The V gene's germline CDR1 is SGHTA and CDR2 FQGTGA. The CDR3 is 13 residues long. The CDR3 coding sequence is TGTGCCAGCAGCACCACCGGGGGGAGCCCCCGGCATTTT. This sequence encodes CASSTTGGSPRHF.

This clonotype came up many times. The chain joins TRBV3-1 to TRBJ2-5, with TRBD2 as a possible D gene (6 bases). Trimming took 3 bases from V and 5 from J, leaving 16 bases between them. Germline V CDR1 and CDR2: LGHDT, YNNKEL (reference sequence). The CDR3 consists of 15 residues. Written as DNA, the CDR3 is TGTGCCAGCAGCCACCCTGGGCGGGGCTTGGAGACCCAGTACTTC. Translation: CASSHPGRGLETQYF.

This clonotype appeared many times. V is TRBV4-1 and J is TRBJ1-2, with TRBD1 matching 10 bases. The V and J ends lost 0 bases and 4 bases, in that order; junction bases with no gene match: 5. CDR1 is MGHRA, CDR2 YSYEKL, per germline. The CDR3 loop spans 16 amino acids. CDR3 protein: CASSQEGTGAGYGYTF. CDR3 sequence (DNA): TGCGCCAGCAGCCAAGAAGGGACAGGGGCTGGCTATGGCTACACCTTC.

A few counts support this clonotype. The rearrangement uses TRBV4-2 and TRBJ2-5; the match to TRBD2 covers 12 bases. The CDR3 consists of 17 residues. V was pared by 1 base and J by 4 bases, with 7 bases of the junction left unmatched. CDR1 LGHNA and CDR2 YNFKEQ come from the germline V gene. In nucleotides, the CDR3 is TGTGCCAGCAGCCAAGGACTAGCGGGAGACCGCCCAGAGACCCAGTACTTC. Translating gives CASSQGLAGDRPETQYF.

This clonotype came up many times. The V call is TRBV5-6, the J call TRBJ1-5, with D perhaps TRBD1 (5 bases). Germline CDR1 SGHDT, CDR2 YYEEEE. V lost 2 bases and J lost 3, with 12 bases in between. The CDR3 sequence is 15 residues long. CDR3 sequence reads: CASSFKGLINQPQHF. The CDR3 DNA sequence: TGTGCCAGCAGCTTTAAGGGGTTAATCAATCAGCCCCAGCATTTT.